This T cell receptor (beta chain) stems from a study of blood T cell repertoires in COVID-19. This CDR3 contains 15 residues. Germline CDR1 MNHEY, CDR2 SMNVEV (reference sequence). Losses at the gene ends were 3 bases for V and 0 bases for J; bases not matched to a gene: 3. TCRdb keeps only in-frame clones here, not all; method: immunoSEQ multiplex PCR. The top ten clones hold 1.5% to 2% of a sample with approximately 300,000 clones, approximately 81% of them seen once. Sample: PBMCs or T cells enriched from blood (not recorded which). The TCR was taken from a woman aged 25 to 39 who had been exposed to COVID-19. This chain uses TRBV27 with TRBJ1-1; 8 bases fit TRBD1. The CDR3 here is CASSLSRGLNTEAFF. CDR3 DNA: TGTGCCAGCAGTTTGAGCAGGGGGCTGAACACTGAAGCTTTCTTT.